This T cell receptor (beta chain) derives from a study of T cell changes during pregnancy in multiple sclerosis. Using immunoSEQ multiplex PCR, the repertoire was profiled, and TCRdb retains in-frame clones only, with some absent. Found here are tens of thousands of clones, roughly 89% of them singletons; the top ten hold around 1.2%. The CDR3 runs 16 residues. J gave up 6 bases and V 8 bases, and 11 bases lay outside the gene matches. Per germline, CDR1 SGHTA and CDR2 FQGNSA. The sample was CD4+ T cells from peripheral blood mononuclear cells, taken in the first trimester of pregnancy. The sequence was collected from a female donor with multiple sclerosis, enrolled in a pregnancy study. The chain couples TRBV7-2 to TRBJ2-2; 11 bases agree with TRBD2. The CDR3 sequence is CASRRIAGGSPGELFF. The DNA for the CDR3 is TGTGCCAGCCGGAGAATAGCGGGAGGGAGCCCCGGGGAGCTGTTTTTT. Combining the CDR3 with reference TRBV7-2 and TRBJ2-2 gives the whole variable domain GAGVSQSPSNKVTEKGKDVELRCDPISGHTALYWYRQSLGQGLEFLIYFQGNSAPDKSGLPSDRFSAERTGGSVSTLTIQRTQQEDSAVYLCASRRIAGGSPGELFFGEGSRLTVL.